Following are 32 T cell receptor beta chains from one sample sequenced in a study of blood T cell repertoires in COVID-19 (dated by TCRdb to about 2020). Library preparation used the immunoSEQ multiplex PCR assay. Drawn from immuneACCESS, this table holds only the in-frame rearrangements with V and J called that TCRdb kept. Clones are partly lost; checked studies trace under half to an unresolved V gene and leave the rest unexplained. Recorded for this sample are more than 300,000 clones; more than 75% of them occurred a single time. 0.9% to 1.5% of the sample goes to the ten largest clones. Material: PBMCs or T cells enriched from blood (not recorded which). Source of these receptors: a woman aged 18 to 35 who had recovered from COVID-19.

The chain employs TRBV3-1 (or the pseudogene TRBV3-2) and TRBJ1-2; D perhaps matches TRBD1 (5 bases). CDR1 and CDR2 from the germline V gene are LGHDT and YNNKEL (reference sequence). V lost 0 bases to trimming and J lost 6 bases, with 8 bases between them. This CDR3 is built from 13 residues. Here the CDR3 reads CASSQDQGHGYTF. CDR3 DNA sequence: TGTGCCAGCAGCCAAGACCAGGGCCATGGCTACACCTTC.

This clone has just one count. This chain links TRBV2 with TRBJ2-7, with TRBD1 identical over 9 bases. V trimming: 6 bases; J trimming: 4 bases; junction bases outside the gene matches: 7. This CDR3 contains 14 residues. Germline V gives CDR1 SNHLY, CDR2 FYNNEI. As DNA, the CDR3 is TGTGCCAGCAGCGGAGGGACAGGGTCTTACGAGCAGTACTTC. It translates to CASSGGTGSYEQYF.

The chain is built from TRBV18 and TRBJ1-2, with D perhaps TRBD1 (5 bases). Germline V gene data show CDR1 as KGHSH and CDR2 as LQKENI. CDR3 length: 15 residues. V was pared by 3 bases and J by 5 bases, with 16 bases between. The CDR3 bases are TGTGCCAGCTCACCTGTGGCGGAGGGGAGGTATGGCTACACCTTC. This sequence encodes CASSPVAEGRYGYTF.

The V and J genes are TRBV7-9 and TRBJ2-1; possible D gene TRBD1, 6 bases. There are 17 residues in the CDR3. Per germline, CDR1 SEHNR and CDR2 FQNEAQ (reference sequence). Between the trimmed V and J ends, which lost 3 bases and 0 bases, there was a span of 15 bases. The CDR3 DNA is TGTGCCAGCAGCTTCAACCATGCAGGGGACTCCTACAATGAGCAGTTCTTC. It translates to CASSFNHAGDSYNEQFF. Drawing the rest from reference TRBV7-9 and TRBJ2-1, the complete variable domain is DTGVSQNPRHKITKRGQNVTFRCDPISEHNRLYWYRQTLGQGPEFLTYFQNEAQLEKSRLLSDRFSAERPKGSFSTLEIQRTEQGDSAMYLCASSFNHAGDSYNEQFFGPGTRLTVL.

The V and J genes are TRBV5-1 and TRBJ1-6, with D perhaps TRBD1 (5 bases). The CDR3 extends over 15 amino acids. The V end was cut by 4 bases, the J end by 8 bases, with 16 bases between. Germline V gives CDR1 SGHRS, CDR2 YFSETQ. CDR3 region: CASSPGPGLHSPLHF. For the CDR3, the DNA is TGCGCCAGCAGCCCAGGCCCGGGACTCCATTCACCCCTCCACTTT.

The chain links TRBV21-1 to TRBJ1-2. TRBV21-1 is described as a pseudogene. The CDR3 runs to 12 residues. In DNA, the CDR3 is TGTGCCAGCACTGGCGGCTACTATGGCTACACCTTC. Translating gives CASTGGYYGYTF.

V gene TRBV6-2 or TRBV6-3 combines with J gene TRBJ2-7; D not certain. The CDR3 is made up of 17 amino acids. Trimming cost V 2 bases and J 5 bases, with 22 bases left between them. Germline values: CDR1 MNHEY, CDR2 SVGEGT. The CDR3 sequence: CASSYPLTAEGEDEQYF. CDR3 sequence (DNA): TGTGCCAGCAGTTACCCCCTTACGGCCGAAGGAGAGGACGAGCAGTACTTC.

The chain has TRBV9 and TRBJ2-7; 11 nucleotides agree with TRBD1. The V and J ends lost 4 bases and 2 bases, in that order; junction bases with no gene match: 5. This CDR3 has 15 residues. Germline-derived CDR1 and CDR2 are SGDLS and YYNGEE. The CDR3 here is CASSTAGQGAYEQYF. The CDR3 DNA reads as TGTGCCAGCAGCACCGCGGGACAGGGGGCCTACGAGCAGTACTTC.

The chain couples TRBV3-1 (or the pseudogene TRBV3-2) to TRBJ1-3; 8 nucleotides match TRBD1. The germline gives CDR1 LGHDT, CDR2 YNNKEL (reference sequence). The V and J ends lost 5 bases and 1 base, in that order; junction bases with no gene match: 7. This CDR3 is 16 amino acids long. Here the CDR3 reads CASSAYRGKSGNTIYF. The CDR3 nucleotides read TGTGCCAGCAGCGCCTACAGGGGGAAGTCTGGAAACACCATATATTTT.

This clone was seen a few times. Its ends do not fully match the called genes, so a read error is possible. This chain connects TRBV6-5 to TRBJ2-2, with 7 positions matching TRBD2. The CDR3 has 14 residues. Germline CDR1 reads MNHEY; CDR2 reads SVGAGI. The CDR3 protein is CASSYSEGSGGLFF. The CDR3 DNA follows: TGTGCCAGCAGTTACTCGGAAGGGTCGGGGGGGCTGTTTTTT.

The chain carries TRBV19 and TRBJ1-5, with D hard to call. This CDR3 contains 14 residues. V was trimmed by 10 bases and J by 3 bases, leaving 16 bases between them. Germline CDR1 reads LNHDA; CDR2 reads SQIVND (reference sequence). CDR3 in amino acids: CATAGRAFNQPQHF. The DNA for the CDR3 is TGTGCCACCGCCGGGAGAGCCTTCAATCAGCCCCAGCATTTT.

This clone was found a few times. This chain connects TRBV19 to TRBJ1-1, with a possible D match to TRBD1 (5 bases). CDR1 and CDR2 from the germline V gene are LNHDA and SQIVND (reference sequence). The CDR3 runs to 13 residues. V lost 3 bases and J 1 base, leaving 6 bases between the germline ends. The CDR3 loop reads CASSMQGNTEAFF. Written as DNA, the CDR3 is TGTGCCAGTAGTATGCAGGGGAACACTGAAGCTTTCTTT.

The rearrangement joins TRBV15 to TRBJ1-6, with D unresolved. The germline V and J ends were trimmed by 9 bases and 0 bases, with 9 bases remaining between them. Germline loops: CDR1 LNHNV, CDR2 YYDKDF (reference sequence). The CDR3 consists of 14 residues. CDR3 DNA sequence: TGTGCCACAGCCCCTAGCTCCTATAATTCACCCCTCCACTTT. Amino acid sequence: CATAPSSYNSPLHF.

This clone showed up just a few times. The CDR3 loop is CASKTGGGDGTEAFF. The CDR3 DNA follows: TGCGCCAGCAAGACAGGGGGAGGAGACGGCACTGAAGCTTTCTTT. The chain employs TRBV23-1 and TRBJ1-1; 9 bases map to TRBD1. TRBV23-1 is noted as an ORF with a role that remains uncertain. The trim removed 7 bases at V and 4 bases at J, leaving 10 bases unmatched. The CDR3 length is 15 residues.

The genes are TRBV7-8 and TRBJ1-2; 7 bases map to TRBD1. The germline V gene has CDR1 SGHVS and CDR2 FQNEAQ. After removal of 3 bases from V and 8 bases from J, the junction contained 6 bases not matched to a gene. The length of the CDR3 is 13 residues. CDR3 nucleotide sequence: TGTGCCAGCAGCTTGCCCGGGACAGCAGGCTACACCTTC. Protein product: CASSLPGTAGYTF.

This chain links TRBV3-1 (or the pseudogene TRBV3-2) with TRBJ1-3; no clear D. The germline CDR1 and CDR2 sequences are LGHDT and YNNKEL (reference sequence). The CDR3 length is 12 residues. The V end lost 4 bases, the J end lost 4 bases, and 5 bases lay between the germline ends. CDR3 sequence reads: CASSRLGNTIYF. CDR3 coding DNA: TGTGCCAGCAGCCGTCTCGGAAACACCATATATTTT.

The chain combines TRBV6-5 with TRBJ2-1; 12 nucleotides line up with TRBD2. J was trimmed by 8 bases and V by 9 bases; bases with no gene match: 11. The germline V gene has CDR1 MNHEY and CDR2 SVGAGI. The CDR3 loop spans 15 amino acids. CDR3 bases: TGTGCCAGTCTCCTCCTAGCGGGGGGGCTGCATGAGCAGTTCTTC. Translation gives CASLLLAGGLHEQFF.

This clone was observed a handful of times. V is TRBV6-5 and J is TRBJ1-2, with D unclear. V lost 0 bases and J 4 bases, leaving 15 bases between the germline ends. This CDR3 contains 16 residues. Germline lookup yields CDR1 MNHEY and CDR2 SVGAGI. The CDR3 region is CASSYSLRGVGYGYTF. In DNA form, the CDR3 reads TGTGCCAGCAGTTACTCGTTGCGGGGAGTGGGCTATGGCTACACCTTC.

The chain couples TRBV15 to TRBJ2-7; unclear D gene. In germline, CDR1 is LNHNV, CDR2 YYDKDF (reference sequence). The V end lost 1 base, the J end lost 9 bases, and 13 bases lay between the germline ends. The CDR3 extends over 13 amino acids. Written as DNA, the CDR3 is TGTGCCACCAGCAGAGGGTCTCCACTCCGGCAGTACTTC. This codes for CATSRGSPLRQYF.

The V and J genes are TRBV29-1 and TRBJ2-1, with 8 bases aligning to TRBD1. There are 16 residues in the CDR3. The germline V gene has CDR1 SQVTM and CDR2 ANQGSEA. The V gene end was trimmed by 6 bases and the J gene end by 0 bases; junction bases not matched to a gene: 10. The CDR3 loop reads CSVAGGLPSSYNEQFF. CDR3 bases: TGCAGCGTGGCAGGGGGCCTACCAAGCTCCTACAATGAGCAGTTCTTC.

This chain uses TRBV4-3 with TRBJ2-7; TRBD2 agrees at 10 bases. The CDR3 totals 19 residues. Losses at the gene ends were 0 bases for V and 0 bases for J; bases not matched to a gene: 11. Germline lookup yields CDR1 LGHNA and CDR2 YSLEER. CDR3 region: CASSQDVVAGGFSSYEQYF. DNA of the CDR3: TGCGCCAGCAGCCAAGATGTGGTAGCGGGGGGTTTCAGCTCCTACGAGCAGTACTTC.

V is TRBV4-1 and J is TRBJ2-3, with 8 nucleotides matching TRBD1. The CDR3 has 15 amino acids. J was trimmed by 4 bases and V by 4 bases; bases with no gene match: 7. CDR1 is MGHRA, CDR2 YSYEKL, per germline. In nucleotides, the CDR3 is TGCGCCAGCAGCCGTGGATCAGGGGGCGCAGATACGCAGTATTTT. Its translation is CASSRGSGGADTQYF.

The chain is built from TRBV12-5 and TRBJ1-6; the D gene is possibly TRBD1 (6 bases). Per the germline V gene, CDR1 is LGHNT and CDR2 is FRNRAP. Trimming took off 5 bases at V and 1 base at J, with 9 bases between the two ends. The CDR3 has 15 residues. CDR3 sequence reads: CASGPDSSYNSPLHF. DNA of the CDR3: TGTGCTAGTGGTCCGGACAGTTCCTATAATTCACCCCTCCACTTT.

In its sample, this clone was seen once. The CDR3 DNA sequence: TGCGCCAGCAGCCAAGACCTAGCGGGGGGGCAGGATACGCAGTATTTT. Protein: CASSQDLAGGQDTQYF. The rearrangement uses TRBV4-3 and TRBJ2-3, with 12 bases aligning to TRBD2. Germline V lookup: CDR1 LGHNA, CDR2 YSLEER. The CDR3 covers 16 residues. J was trimmed by 6 bases and V by 0 bases; bases with no gene match: 4.

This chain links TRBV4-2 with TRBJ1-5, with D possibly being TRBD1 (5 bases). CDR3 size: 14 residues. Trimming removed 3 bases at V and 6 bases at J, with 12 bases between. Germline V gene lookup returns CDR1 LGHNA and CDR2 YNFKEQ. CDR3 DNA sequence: TGTGCCAGCAGCCAGGGGGAGGGTAGTCAGCCCCAGCATTTT. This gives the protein CASSQGEGSQPQHF.

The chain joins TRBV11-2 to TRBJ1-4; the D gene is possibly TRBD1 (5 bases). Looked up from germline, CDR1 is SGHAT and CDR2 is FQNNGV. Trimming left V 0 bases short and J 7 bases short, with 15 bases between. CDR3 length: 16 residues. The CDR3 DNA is TGTGCCAGCAGCTTAGATCGCCCTGGGACTGCTGAAAAACTGTTTTTT. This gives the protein CASSLDRPGTAEKLFF. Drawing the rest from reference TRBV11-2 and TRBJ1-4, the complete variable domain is EAGVAQSPRYKIIEKRQSVAFWCNPISGHATLYWYQQILGQGPKLLIQFQNNGVVDDSQLPKDRFSAERLKGVDSTLKIQPAKLEDSAVYLCASSLDRPGTAEKLFFGSGTQLSVL.

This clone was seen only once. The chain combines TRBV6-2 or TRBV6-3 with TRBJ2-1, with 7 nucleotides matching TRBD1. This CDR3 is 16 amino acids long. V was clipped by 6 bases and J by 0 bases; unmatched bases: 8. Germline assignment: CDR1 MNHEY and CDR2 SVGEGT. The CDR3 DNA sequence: TGTGCCAGCAGACCTCCGGGACAGAGCTCCTACAATGAGCAGTTCTTC. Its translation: CASRPPGQSSYNEQFF.

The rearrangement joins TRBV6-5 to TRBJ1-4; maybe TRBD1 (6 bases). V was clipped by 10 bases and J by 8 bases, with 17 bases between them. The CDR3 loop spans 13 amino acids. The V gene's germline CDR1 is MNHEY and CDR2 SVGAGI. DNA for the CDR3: TGTGCCACCCAGGACAGCAGAAAGGAAAAACTGTTTTTT. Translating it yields CATQDSRKEKLFF.

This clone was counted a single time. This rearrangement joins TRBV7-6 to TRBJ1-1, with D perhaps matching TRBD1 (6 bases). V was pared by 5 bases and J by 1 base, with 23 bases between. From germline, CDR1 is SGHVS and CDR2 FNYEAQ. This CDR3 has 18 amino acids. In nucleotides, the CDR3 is TGTGCCAGCAGCGCACGGAGGGGGGGTGAGCTAAGGAACACTGAAGCTTTCTTT. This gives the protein CASSARRGGELRNTEAFF. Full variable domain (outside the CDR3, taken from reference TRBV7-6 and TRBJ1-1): GAGVSQSPRYKVTKRGQDVALRCDPISGHVSLYWYRQALGQGPEFLTYFNYEAQQDKSGLPNDRFSAERPEGSISTLTIQRTEQRDSAMYRCASSARRGGELRNTEAFFGQGTRLTVV.

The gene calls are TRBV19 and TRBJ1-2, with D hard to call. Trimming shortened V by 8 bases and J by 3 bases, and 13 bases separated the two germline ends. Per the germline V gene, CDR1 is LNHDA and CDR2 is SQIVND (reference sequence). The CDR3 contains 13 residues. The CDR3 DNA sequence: TGTGCCAGTTCCTCGGGAGGTTACTATGGCTACACCTTC. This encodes CASSSGGYYGYTF.

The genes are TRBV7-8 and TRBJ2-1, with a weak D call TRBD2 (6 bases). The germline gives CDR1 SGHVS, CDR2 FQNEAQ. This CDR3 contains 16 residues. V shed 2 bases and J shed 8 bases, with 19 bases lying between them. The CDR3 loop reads CASSLRATGRLDEQFF. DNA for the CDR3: TGTGCCAGCAGCTTAAGGGCCACGGGGAGGTTGGATGAGCAGTTCTTC.

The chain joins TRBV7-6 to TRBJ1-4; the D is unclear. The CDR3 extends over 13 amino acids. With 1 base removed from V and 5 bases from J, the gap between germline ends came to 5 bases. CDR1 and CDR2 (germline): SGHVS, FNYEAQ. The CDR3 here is CASSLGVNEKLFF. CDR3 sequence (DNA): TGTGCCAGCAGCTTAGGAGTCAATGAAAAACTGTTTTTT.